This T cell receptor beta chain was observed in a study of blood T cell repertoires in COVID-19. For the study at large: Acute and convalescent COVID-19 samples came from the United States, Italy and Spain.

Clinical history reported by participants formed the basis on which cohorts were assigned. The table came from immunoSEQ multiplex PCR; TCRdb's copy has only in-frame clones and leaves some out. Counted here are fewer than 500,000 clones, roughly 87% occurring once; the ten biggest clones make up almost 2%. Specimen: PBMCs or T cells enriched from blood (not recorded which). This clonotype originated in a woman between 18 and 29 years old with acute COVID-19.

CDR3 nucleotide sequence: TGTGCCAGCAGGGGGACAGGGGCTGGAAACACCATATATTTT. Its translation: CASRGTGAGNTIYF. The rearrangement uses TRBV6-5 and TRBJ1-3, with 10 bases matching TRBD1. The germline gives CDR1 MNHEY, CDR2 SVGAGI. J was trimmed by 2 bases and V by 6 bases; bases with no gene match: 1. This CDR3 has 14 residues.